This T cell receptor beta chain was documented in a study of shared clonotypes between healthy human individuals. The CDR3 has 16 residues. Trimming shortened V by 0 bases and J by 0 bases, and 12 bases separated the two germline ends. Per germline, CDR1 SGHRS and CDR2 YFSETQ. Clones were read by immunoSEQ multiplex PCR, and TCRdb kept only the in-frame ones, dropping some. The repertoire consists of about 980,000 clones, with roughly 72% occurring once and the leading ten covering about 1.5%. The J gene is TRBJ1-2, the V gene TRBV5-1; no clear D. Sequencing used memory CD4+ T cells sorted from blood. The subset: CD45RA-negative fraction. The sequence derives from a man between 18 and 29 years old in good health. The DNA of the CDR3 is TGCGCCAGCAGCTTGGGGGCAGCCGGACCTAACTATGGCTACACCTTC. This gives the protein CASSLGAAGPNYGYTF.